This TCR beta chain originates from a study of identical twins. TCRdb reprocessed the 5' RACE reads with MiXCR, giving one entry per CDR3 protein. The repertoire holds 1,800,000 or so distinct CDR3 sequences, with 32% as singletons. V was pared by 2 bases and J by 8 bases, with 8 bases of the junction left unmatched. The CDR3 consists of 14 residues. The germline CDR1 and CDR2 sequences are DFQATT and SNEGSKA (reference sequence). This clonotype has a handful of counts. Its antigen is currently unknown. General study findings and limits: Fewer insertions were carried by abundant cord blood beta clonotypes, but none was seen in memory repertoires. Conclusions leaned on cross-sectional statistical analysis and did not track the same donors over time.

The sequenced sample consisted of cord blood. The TCR was taken from a newborn girl in good health. The J gene is TRBJ2-1, the V gene TRBV20-1, with TRBD2 identical over 8 bases. The CDR3 sequence is CSARSSGVLDEQFF. In nucleotides, the CDR3 is TGCAGTGCTAGAAGTAGCGGGGTCCTGGATGAGCAGTTCTTC.